Here is one TCR beta chain with its context. The target antigen is unknown. V was pared by 0 bases and J by 2 bases, with 7 bases of the junction left unmatched. The CDR3 has 16 residues. CDR1 and CDR2 (germline): SGHDT, YYEEEE. This sample is part of a study of OX40 agonist ivuxolimab in advanced cancers. Regarding the study as a whole: CD8+ T cells were the subset that, on average, had more expanded clones than CD4+.

Repertoires were generated with immunoSEQ multiplex PCR, while TCRdb's copy carries only in-frame clones and drops some. In the table there are 50,000 to 65,000 clones, over 75% of which are singletons. The source is an adult with an advanced solid tumor such as melanoma, head and neck, liver or kidney cancer. The chain recombines TRBV5-6 with TRBJ2-7; 8 bases agree with TRBD1. The starting material was CD4+ or CD8+ T cells sorted from blood, obtained in a trial of the OX40 agonist ivuxolimab. CDR3 sequence (DNA): TGTGCCAGCAGCTTGGCCGTGGGACAGGAGGCCTACGAGCAGTACTTC. It yields the protein CASSLAVGQEAYEQYF.